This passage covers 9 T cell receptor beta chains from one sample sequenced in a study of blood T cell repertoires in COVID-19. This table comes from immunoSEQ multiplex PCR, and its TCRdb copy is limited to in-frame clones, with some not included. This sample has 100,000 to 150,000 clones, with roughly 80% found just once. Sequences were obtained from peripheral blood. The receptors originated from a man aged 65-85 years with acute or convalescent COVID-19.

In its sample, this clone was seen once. The CDR3 sequence: CATSTGRSSDQPQHF. The CDR3 DNA sequence: TGTGCCACCAGCACAGGGCGCAGTTCCGATCAGCCCCAGCATTTT. V gene TRBV15 combines with J gene TRBJ1-5, with a possible D match to TRBD1 (5 bases). The germline V gene has CDR1 LNHNV and CDR2 YYDKDF (reference sequence). The CDR3 is made up of 15 amino acids. V lost 4 bases to trimming and J lost 5 bases, with 15 bases between them.

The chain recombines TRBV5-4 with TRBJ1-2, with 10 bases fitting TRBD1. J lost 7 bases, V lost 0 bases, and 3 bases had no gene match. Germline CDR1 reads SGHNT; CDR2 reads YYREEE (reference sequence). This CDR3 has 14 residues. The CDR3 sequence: CASSLAGQGGGYTF. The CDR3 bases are TGTGCCAGCAGCTTGGCCGGACAGGGGGGTGGCTACACCTTC.

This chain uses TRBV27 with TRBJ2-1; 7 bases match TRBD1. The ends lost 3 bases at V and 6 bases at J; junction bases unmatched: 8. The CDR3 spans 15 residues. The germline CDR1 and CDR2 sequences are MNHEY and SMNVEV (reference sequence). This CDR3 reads CASSLGMTGSNEQFF. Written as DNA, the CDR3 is TGTGCCAGCAGTTTGGGTATGACAGGGAGCAATGAGCAGTTCTTC.

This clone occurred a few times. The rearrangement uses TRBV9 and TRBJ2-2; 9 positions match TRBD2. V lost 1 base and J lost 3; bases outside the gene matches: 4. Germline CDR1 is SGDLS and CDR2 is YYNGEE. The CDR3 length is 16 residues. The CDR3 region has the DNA TGTGCCAGCAGCGTAACTAGCGGGCGAGACACCGGGGAGCTGTTTTTT. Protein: CASSVTSGRDTGELFF.

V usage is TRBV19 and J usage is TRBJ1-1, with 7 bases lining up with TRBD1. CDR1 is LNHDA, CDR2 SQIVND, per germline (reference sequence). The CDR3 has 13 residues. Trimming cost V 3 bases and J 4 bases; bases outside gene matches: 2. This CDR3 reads CASSMPGGTEAFF. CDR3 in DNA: TGTGCCAGTAGTATGCCAGGGGGCACTGAAGCTTTCTTT.

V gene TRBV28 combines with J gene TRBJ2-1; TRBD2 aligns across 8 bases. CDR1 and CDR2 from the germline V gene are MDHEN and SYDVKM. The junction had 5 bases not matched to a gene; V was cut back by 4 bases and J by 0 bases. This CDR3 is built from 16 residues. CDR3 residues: CASSSPSGPSYNEQFF. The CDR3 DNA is TGTGCCAGCAGTTCTCCTAGCGGGCCCTCCTACAATGAGCAGTTCTTC.

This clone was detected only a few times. The CDR3 loop is CASNGGGSYNEQFF. CDR3 in DNA: TGCGCCAGCAACGGGGGTGGCTCCTACAATGAGCAGTTCTTC. The J gene is TRBJ2-1, the V gene TRBV5-1, with a tentative D call TRBD2 (6 bases). The CDR3 is 14 amino acids. CDR1 and CDR2 (germline): SGHRS, YFSETQ. V was pared by 6 bases and J by 0 bases, with 10 bases between.

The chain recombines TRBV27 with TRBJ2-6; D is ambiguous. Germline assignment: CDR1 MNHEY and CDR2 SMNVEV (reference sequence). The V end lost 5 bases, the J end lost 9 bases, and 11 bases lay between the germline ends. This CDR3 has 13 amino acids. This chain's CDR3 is CASSPDVSNVLTF. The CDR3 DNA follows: TGTGCCAGCAGTCCCGATGTGAGCAACGTCCTGACTTTC.

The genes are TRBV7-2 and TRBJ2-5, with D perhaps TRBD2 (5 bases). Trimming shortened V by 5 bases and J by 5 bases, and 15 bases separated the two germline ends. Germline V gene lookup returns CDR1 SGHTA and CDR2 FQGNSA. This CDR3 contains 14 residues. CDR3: CASSPEAGIETQYF. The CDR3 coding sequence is TGTGCCAGCAGCCCGGAAGCCGGGATTGAGACCCAGTACTTC.